A single sample is the source of the 24 T cell receptor beta chains below, sequenced in a study of OX40 agonist ivuxolimab in advanced cancers. TCRdb's copy holds only in-frame clones and misses some; the assay was immunoSEQ multiplex PCR. The table records approximately 39,000 clones, 70% to 90% of them present only once. Sequenced here: CD4+ or CD8+ T cells sorted from blood, sampled in a trial of the OX40 agonist ivuxolimab. These TCRs come from an adult with an advanced solid tumor such as melanoma, head and neck, liver or kidney cancer.

The chain joins TRBV6-4 to TRBJ1-4, with D unclear. Germline CDR1 and CDR2: MRHNA and SNTAGT. With 3 bases removed from V and 6 bases from J, the gap between germline ends came to 11 bases. The CDR3 runs 14 residues. The DNA for the CDR3 is TGTGCCAGCAGTGATTCGTTCGGGGATGAAAAACTGTTTTTT. As protein: CASSDSFGDEKLFF.

The chain couples TRBV2 to TRBJ2-5, with D possibly matching TRBD1 (5 bases). Deletions cut 1 base from V and 5 bases from J, with 14 bases between. In germline, CDR1 is SNHLY, CDR2 FYNNEI. The CDR3 covers 15 residues. CDR3 nucleotides: TGTGCCAGCAGTGAAGAAGGCAGGGAAAGGGAGACCCAGTACTTC. Its protein product is CASSEEGRERETQYF.

The V and J genes are TRBV9 and TRBJ1-2; tentatively, D is TRBD1 (5 bases). The V end was cut by 4 bases, the J end by 2 bases, with 9 bases between. Per germline, CDR1 SGDLS and CDR2 YYNGEE. This CDR3 is 13 amino acids long. The DNA of the CDR3 is TGTGCCAGCAGCCCCGCAGGGAACTATGGCTACACCTTC. Encoded protein: CASSPAGNYGYTF. The full variable domain, with the rest looked up from reference TRBV9 and TRBJ1-2, is DSGVTQTPKHLITATGQRVTLRCSPRSGDLSVYWYQQSLDQGLQFLIQYYNGEERAKGNILERFSAQQFPDLHSELNLSSLELGDSALYFCASSPAGNYGYTFGSGTRLTVV.

This sequence joins TRBV9 and TRBJ2-7; D is possibly TRBD2 (6 bases). V was clipped by 2 bases and J by 3 bases, with 12 bases between them. This CDR3 comprises 14 residues. Germline lookup yields CDR1 SGDLS and CDR2 YYNGEE. CDR3 coding DNA: TGTGCCAGCAGCGTTAGCGGAGTCAACTACGAGCAGTACTTC. Protein sequence: CASSVSGVNYEQYF.

This chain links TRBV28 with TRBJ2-7, with 8 bases that match TRBD2. V lost 6 bases to trimming and J lost 3 bases; unmatched junction nucleotides: 10. There are 15 residues in the CDR3. The V gene's germline CDR1 is MDHEN and CDR2 SYDVKM. For the CDR3, the DNA is TGTGCCAGCAGCTTCCAGAGTACTAGCGGCTACGAGCAGTACTTC. The encoded protein is CASSFQSTSGYEQYF. Full variable domain (rest looked up from reference TRBV28 and TRBJ2-7): DVKVTQSSRYLVKRTGEKVFLECVQDMDHENMFWYRQDPGLGLRLIYFSYDVKMKEKGDIPEGYSVSREKKERFSLILESASTNQTSMYLCASSFQSTSGYEQYFGPGTRLTVT.

The chain has TRBV9 and TRBJ2-7; D is uncertain. Germline assignment: CDR1 SGDLS and CDR2 YYNGEE. CDR3 length: 15 amino acids. Trimming left V 0 bases short and J 0 bases short, with 10 bases between. CDR3 residues: CASSVEDRDSYEQYF. The CDR3 nucleotides read TGTGCCAGCAGCGTAGAGGACCGCGACTCCTACGAGCAGTACTTC.

This chain joins TRBV19 and TRBJ2-3; D unclear. Trimming took 2 bases from V and 2 from J, leaving 11 bases between them. The CDR3 is 15 residues long. Germline V gives CDR1 LNHDA, CDR2 SQIVND (reference sequence). The CDR3 DNA reads as TGTGCCAGTAGTATATACTACACTAACACAGATACGCAGTATTTT. Translated, it gives CASSIYYTNTDTQYF.

This chain uses TRBV9 with TRBJ2-5; D is possibly TRBD1 (6 bases). The CDR3 has 14 residues. Germline-derived CDR1 and CDR2 are SGDLS and YYNGEE. The V end lost 3 bases, the J end lost 0 bases, and 9 bases lay between the germline ends. The CDR3 reads CASSGTGHQETQYF. The CDR3, as DNA: TGTGCCAGCAGCGGAACAGGGCACCAAGAGACCCAGTACTTC.

V is TRBV7-2 and J is TRBJ2-5; 8 bases are a match to TRBD2. Germline V gene lookup returns CDR1 SGHTA and CDR2 FQGNSA. The CDR3 runs 15 residues. Losses at the gene ends were 6 bases for V and 4 bases for J; bases not matched to a gene: 10. CDR3 loop: CASSWYGGAPETQYF. The DNA of the CDR3 is TGTGCCAGCAGTTGGTACGGGGGGGCCCCAGAGACCCAGTACTTC.

CDR3: CASSLGRLFSGNTIYF. As DNA, the CDR3 is TGTGCCAGCAGTTTGGGCCGACTTTTCTCTGGAAACACCATATATTTT. This sequence joins TRBV28 and TRBJ1-3; D is unclear. Trimming took 3 bases from V and 0 from J, leaving 12 bases between them. The V gene's germline CDR1 is MDHEN and CDR2 SYDVKM. The CDR3 loop spans 16 amino acids.

V gene TRBV9 combines with J gene TRBJ2-5; D may be TRBD1 (6 bases). The CDR3 loop spans 15 amino acids. V was shortened by 4 bases and J by 5 bases, with 18 bases between the two germline ends. Germline CDR1 SGDLS, CDR2 YYNGEE. In nucleotides, the CDR3 is TGTGCCAGCAGCATGGGGGCAGGGAGCCGGGAGACCCAGTACTTC. Its translation: CASSMGAGSRETQYF.

This sequence joins TRBV6-5 and TRBJ2-3; D is unclear. This CDR3 is built from 15 residues. The V gene's germline CDR1 is MNHEY and CDR2 SVGAGI. V was shortened by 0 bases and J by 2 bases, with 9 bases between the two germline ends. The DNA of the CDR3 is TGTGCCAGCAGTTACTCGACCGGGTTCACAGATACGCAGTATTTT. Encoded protein: CASSYSTGFTDTQYF.

The chain uses TRBV6-5 and TRBJ2-7; possibly TRBD2 for D (5 bases). CDR3 length: 14 amino acids. Germline V gene lookup returns CDR1 MNHEY and CDR2 SVGAGI. Trimming took 6 bases from V and 2 from J, leaving 14 bases between them. CDR3 region: CASSSGTSPYEQYF. DNA for the CDR3: TGTGCCAGCAGCTCGGGAACCTCCCCCTACGAGCAGTACTTC.

J is TRBJ2-7 and V is TRBV4-3; the D is unclear. Trimming removed 0 bases at V and 2 bases at J, with 11 bases between. Germline V gene sequence: CDR1 LGHNA, CDR2 YSLEER. The CDR3 loop spans 15 amino acids. The CDR3 DNA is TGCGCCAGCAGCCAAGAGAGAGGTAGCCCCTACGAGCAGTACTTC. Its protein is CASSQERGSPYEQYF.

This sequence joins TRBV9 and TRBJ1-2; a possible D gene is TRBD1 (5 bases). V shed 5 bases and J shed 4 bases, with 15 bases lying between them. CDR3 length: 14 residues. Germline V CDR1 and CDR2: SGDLS, YYNGEE. CDR3 protein: CASRRGDSPYGYTF. In nucleotides, the CDR3 is TGTGCCAGCAGGAGAGGTGACAGCCCCTATGGCTACACCTTC.

This chain connects TRBV5-6 to TRBJ2-2; D call uncertain. Trimming stripped 0 bases from V and 7 bases from J, with 7 bases between. Per the germline V gene, CDR1 is SGHDT and CDR2 is YYEEEE. The length of the CDR3 is 13 residues. The DNA of the CDR3 is TGTGCCAGCAGCTTGGGAGTAGGCGGGGAGCTGTTTTTT. It specifies CASSLGVGGELFF.

J is TRBJ2-7 and V is TRBV10-1; 9 nucleotides match TRBD1. V was pared by 6 bases and J by 0 bases, with 6 bases of the junction left unmatched. The CDR3 extends over 15 amino acids. In germline, CDR1 is WNHNN, CDR2 SYGVQD (reference sequence). DNA of the CDR3: TGCGCCAGCAGCCCCGGGACAGGGAGCTCCTACGAGCAGTACTTC. Protein sequence: CASSPGTGSSYEQYF.

V gene TRBV7-3 combines with J gene TRBJ2-2; TRBD2 aligns across 11 bases. The CDR3 is 17 residues long. J gave up 3 bases and V 5 bases, and 8 bases lay outside the gene matches. CDR1 and CDR2 from the germline V gene are SGHTA and FQGTGA. This CDR3 is CASSLGGLADYTGELFF. CDR3 bases: TGTGCCAGCAGCCTGGGGGGACTAGCGGACTACACCGGGGAGCTGTTTTTT.

This sequence joins TRBV18 and TRBJ2-7; D unclear. Trimming cost V 6 bases and J 0 bases, with 6 bases left between them. This CDR3 region has 12 residues. Germline-derived CDR1 and CDR2 are KGHSH and LQKENI. The chain's CDR3 is CASSVDSYEQYF. The CDR3 DNA sequence: TGTGCCAGCTCGGTAGACTCCTACGAGCAGTACTTC.

V is TRBV18 and J is TRBJ2-5; D not certain. The V end was cut by 4 bases, the J end by 5 bases, with 17 bases between. The CDR3 length is 15 residues. Per the germline V gene, CDR1 is KGHSH and CDR2 is LQKENI. The CDR3 loop is CASSLSDVKWETQYF. In nucleotides, the CDR3 is TGTGCCAGCTCACTTTCGGATGTTAAATGGGAGACCCAGTACTTC.

The chain joins TRBV19 to TRBJ2-1; 12 bases are a match to TRBD2. The V segment lost 7 bases and the J segment 9 bases; nucleotides outside the gene matches: 16. The CDR3 contains 17 residues. In germline, CDR1 is LNHDA, CDR2 SQIVND (reference sequence). Written as DNA, the CDR3 is TGTGCCAGTACCTCGCTAAGGCTAGCGGGGGGGCCGGGTGAGCAGTTCTTC. This codes for CASTSLRLAGGPGEQFF. The full variable domain, with the rest looked up from reference TRBV19 and TRBJ2-1, is DGGITQSPKYLFRKEGQNVTLSCEQNLNHDAMYWYRQDPGQGLRLIYYSQIVNDFQKGDIAEGYSVSREKKESFPLTVTSAQKNPTAFYLCASTSLRLAGGPGEQFFGPGTRLTVL.

The chain uses TRBV19 and TRBJ1-1; 7 positions match TRBD1. The germline V gene has CDR1 LNHDA and CDR2 SQIVND (reference sequence). This CDR3 has 10 amino acids. The V and J ends lost 10 bases and 7 bases, in that order; junction bases with no gene match: 3. CDR3 nucleotide sequence: TGTGCCACGAGACAGGGTGAAGCTTTCTTT. It encodes CATRQGEAFF.

The chain has TRBV4-1 and TRBJ2-2, with 12 bases identical to TRBD2. The CDR3 has 17 residues. V dropped 3 bases and J dropped 7; count of bases not matched to a gene: 9. CDR1 is MGHRA, CDR2 YSYEKL, per germline. CDR3: CASSHRASGGASGELFF. The CDR3 DNA reads TGCGCCAGCAGCCATCGCGCTAGCGGGGGGGCCAGCGGGGAGCTGTTTTTT.

V gene TRBV27 combines with J gene TRBJ2-4, with 7 bases fitting TRBD1. This CDR3 comprises 12 residues. CDR1 and CDR2 from the germline V gene are MNHEY and SMNVEV (reference sequence). The trim removed 4 bases at V and 9 bases at J, leaving 3 bases unmatched. CDR3 residues: CASSSKGAIQYF. CDR3 nucleotides: TGTGCCAGCAGTTCGAAGGGGGCCATTCAGTACTTC.